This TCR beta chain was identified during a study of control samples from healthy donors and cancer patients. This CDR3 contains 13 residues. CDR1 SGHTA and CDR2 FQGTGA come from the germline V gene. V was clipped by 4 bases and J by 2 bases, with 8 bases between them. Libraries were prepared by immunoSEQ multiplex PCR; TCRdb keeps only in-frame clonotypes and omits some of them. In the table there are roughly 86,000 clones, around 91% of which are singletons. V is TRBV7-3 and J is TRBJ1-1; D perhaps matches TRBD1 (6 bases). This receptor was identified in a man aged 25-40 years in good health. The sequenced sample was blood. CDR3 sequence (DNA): TGTGCCAGCAGCTGGGGACAAAACACTGAAGCTTTCTTT. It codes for CASSWGQNTEAFF.